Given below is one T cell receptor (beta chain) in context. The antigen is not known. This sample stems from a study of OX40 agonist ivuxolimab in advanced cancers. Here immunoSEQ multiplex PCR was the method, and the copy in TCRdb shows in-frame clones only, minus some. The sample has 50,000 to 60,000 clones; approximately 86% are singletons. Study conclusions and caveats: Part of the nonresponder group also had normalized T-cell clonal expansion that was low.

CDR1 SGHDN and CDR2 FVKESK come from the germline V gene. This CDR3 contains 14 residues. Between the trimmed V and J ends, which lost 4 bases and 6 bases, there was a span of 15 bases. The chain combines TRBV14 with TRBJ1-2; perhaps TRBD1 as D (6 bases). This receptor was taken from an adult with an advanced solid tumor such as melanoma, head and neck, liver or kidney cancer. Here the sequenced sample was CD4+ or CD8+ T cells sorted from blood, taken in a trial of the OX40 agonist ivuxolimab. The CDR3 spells CASSRQAGWDGYTF. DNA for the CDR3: TGTGCCAGCAGCCGACAGGCAGGTTGGGATGGCTACACCTTC.